Below, one TCR beta chain is given with its context. The antigen remains unidentified. The sample is drawn from a study of shared clonotypes between healthy human individuals. The DNA input per sorted-subset replicate PCR was 150 to 200 ng, corresponding to 25,000 to 30,000 T cell genomes. Here immunoSEQ multiplex PCR was the method, and the copy in TCRdb shows in-frame clones only, minus some. The top ten hold 0.1% to 0.15% of the sample, which has some 2,100,000 clones, nearly 97% seen once. Unmatched junction bases numbered 9, after V lost 8 bases and J lost 10 bases. Germline V gives CDR1 SEHNR, CDR2 FQNEAQ (reference sequence). This CDR3 contains 12 residues. Study findings and constraints: Naive CD4 clonotype sharing across several donors was 4% to 5%.

The specimen was naive CD4+ T cells sorted from blood. This sample's subset: CD45RA+ positively selected. The sequence was obtained from a young man in good health. The rearrangement links TRBV7-9 to TRBJ1-1; 8 bases agree with TRBD1. The CDR3 coding sequence is TGTGCCAGCGGCAGACAGGGGCGAGGAGCTTTCTTT. Translating gives CASGRQGRGAFF. Full variable domain (rest looked up from reference TRBV7-9 and TRBJ1-1): DTGVSQNPRHKITKRGQNVTFRCDPISEHNRLYWYRQTLGQGPEFLTYFQNEAQLEKSRLLSDRFSAERPKGSFSTLEIQRTEQGDSAMYLCASGRQGRGAFFGQGTRLTVV.